The rows below give T cell receptor beta chains drawn from one sample of a study of lymphopenia after photon versus proton radiotherapy. The assay was immunoSEQ multiplex PCR, and TCRdb's table has in-frame clones only and misses some. The sample shows 68,000 or so clones, roughly 90% of them seen only once. The sequencing here drew on peripheral blood, taken from a patient treated with photon-based radiotherapy. These receptors were taken from a woman between 70 and 85 years old with pancreatic cancer. Both conserved end residues are part of each CDR3. A D gene is named only where the DNA matches it firmly.

J gene: TRBJ2-6; V gene: TRBV27; D gene: NA; CDR3 protein: CASSLSGANVLTF
J gene: TRBJ2-7; V gene: TRBV5-4; D gene: TRBD2; CDR3 protein: CASHSAGGPHEQYF
J gene: TRBJ2-7; V gene: TRBV7-3; D gene: TRBD2; CDR3 protein: CASSPIAGGPGEQYF
J gene: TRBJ2-3; V gene: TRBV19; D gene: NA; CDR3 protein: CASSPLEGGTDTQYF
J gene: TRBJ1-3; V gene: TRBV19; D gene: NA; CDR3 protein: CASSDTSSGNTIYF
J gene: TRBJ1-2; V gene: TRBV11-1; D gene: TRBD1; CDR3 protein: CASSADRDYGYTF
J gene: TRBJ2-3; V gene: TRBV7-9; D gene: NA; CDR3 protein: CASIPRGSADTQYF
J gene: TRBJ1-5; V gene: TRBV28; D gene: NA; CDR3 protein: CASSNRVGQPQHF
J gene: TRBJ2-7; V gene: TRBV18; D gene: NA; CDR3 protein: CASSPSPTREQYF
J gene: TRBJ1-1; V gene: TRBV5-6; D gene: NA; CDR3 protein: CASSVARSSTEAFF
J gene: TRBJ2-7; V gene: TRBV7-2; D gene: NA; CDR3 protein: CASSSADEQYF
J gene: TRBJ1-1; V gene: TRBV5-1; D gene: TRBD1; CDR3 protein: CASKSGTVRKNTEAFF
J gene: TRBJ2-1; V gene: TRBV18; D gene: NA; CDR3 protein: CASSPSGIIDEQFF
J gene: TRBJ2-3; V gene: TRBV19; D gene: NA; CDR3 protein: CASSISSRTDTQYF
J gene: TRBJ2-7; V gene: TRBV28; D gene: TRBD2; CDR3 protein: CASSSKRERSYEQYF
J gene: TRBJ2-7; V gene: TRBV7-3; D gene: NA; CDR3 protein: CASSPGPPAYEQYF
J gene: TRBJ2-3; V gene: TRBV7-9; D gene: NA; CDR3 protein: CASSFRGLADTQYF
J gene: TRBJ1-2; V gene: TRBV2; D gene: TRBD1; CDR3 protein: CASSEKGDRGGYGYTF
J gene: TRBJ1-5; V gene: TRBV5-1; D gene: NA; CDR3 protein: CASSLDGDNQPQHF
J gene: TRBJ1-5; V gene: TRBV28; D gene: NA; CDR3 protein: CASSLGTNSNQPQHF
J gene: TRBJ2-7; V gene: TRBV28; D gene: TRBD1; CDR3 protein: CASSLPAGTGIHEQYF
J gene: TRBJ2-2; V gene: TRBV5-6; D gene: TRBD2; CDR3 protein: CASTRLAGGRSGELFF